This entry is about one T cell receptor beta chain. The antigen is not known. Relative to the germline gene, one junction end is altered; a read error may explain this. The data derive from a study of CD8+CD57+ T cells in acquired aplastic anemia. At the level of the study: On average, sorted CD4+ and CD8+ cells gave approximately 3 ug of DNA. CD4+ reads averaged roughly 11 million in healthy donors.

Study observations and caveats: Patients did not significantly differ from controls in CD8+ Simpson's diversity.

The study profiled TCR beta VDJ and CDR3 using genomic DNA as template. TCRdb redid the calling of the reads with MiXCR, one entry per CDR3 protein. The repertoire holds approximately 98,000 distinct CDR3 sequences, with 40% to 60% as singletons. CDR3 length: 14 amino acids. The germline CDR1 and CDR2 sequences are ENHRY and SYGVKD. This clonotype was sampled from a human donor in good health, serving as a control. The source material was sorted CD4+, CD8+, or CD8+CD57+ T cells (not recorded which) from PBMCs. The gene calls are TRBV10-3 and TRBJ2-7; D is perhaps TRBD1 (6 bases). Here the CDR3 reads CASSYRELVYEQYF. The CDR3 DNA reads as TGTGCCAGCAGTTACAGGGAGTTGGTATACGAGCAGTACTTC.